This is a list of T cell receptor beta chains from one sample in a study of cytomegalovirus exposure and HLA in healthy donors. Sequencing was performed with immunoSEQ multiplex PCR; in TCRdb, only in-frame clones are kept and a portion is missing. The table records some 160,000 clones, approximately 80% of them present only once. Input material: PBMCs. The receptors here all came from a boy younger than 10 in good health and CMV-seronegative. Both conserved end residues are trimmed from each CDR3. Fields, in order: J gene, V gene, CDR3 protein.

j_call: TRBJ2-7
v_call: TRBV7-9
cdr3_aa: ASSLKGDRVCSEQY

j_call: TRBJ1-1
v_call: TRBV27
cdr3_aa: ASSLSDRGGTEAF

j_call: TRBJ1-1
v_call: TRBV5-1
cdr3_aa: ASSLNGGSNSEAF

j_call: TRBJ2-2
v_call: TRBV28
cdr3_aa: ASSPRLAGVAGELF

j_call: TRBJ1-6
v_call: TRBV30
cdr3_aa: AWSAHRGANNSPLH

j_call: TRBJ1-2
v_call: TRBV7-8
cdr3_aa: ASSLSGQGFHGYT

j_call: TRBJ2-2
v_call: TRBV21-1
cdr3_aa: ASSRTSQNGELF

j_call: TRBJ1-3
v_call: TRBV6-5
cdr3_aa: ASSSGQGIGNTIY

j_call: TRBJ2-1
v_call: TRBV7-3
cdr3_aa: ASSPVVTGSYNEQF

j_call: TRBJ2-1
v_call: TRBV2
cdr3_aa: ASSPGAGGARLTSYNEQF

j_call: TRBJ2-7
v_call: TRBV5-1
cdr3_aa: ASSPTSGGYEQY